Listed here are 22 T cell receptor beta chains from one sample, sequenced in a study of OX40 agonist ivuxolimab in advanced cancers. Using immunoSEQ multiplex PCR, the repertoire was profiled, and TCRdb retains in-frame clones only, with some absent. The sample lists roughly 51,000 clones, approximately 90% occurring once. Sample: CD4+ or CD8+ T cells sorted from blood, taken in a trial of the OX40 agonist ivuxolimab. These receptor sequences come from an adult with an advanced solid tumor such as melanoma, head and neck, liver or kidney cancer.

The gene calls are TRBV6-6 and TRBJ1-6; 7 bases are shared with TRBD1. The trim removed 5 bases at V and 11 bases at J, leaving 3 bases unmatched. Germline V CDR1 and CDR2: MNHNY, SVGAGI (reference sequence). The CDR3 totals 12 residues. DNA of the CDR3: TGTGCCAGCAGTGAGGGGGCTACACCCCTCCACTTT. It is translated as CASSEGATPLHF.

The gene calls are TRBV21-1 and TRBJ2-4; TRBD2, the table's D call, lacks a check against the DNA. TRBV21-1 constitutes a pseudogene. The CDR3 is 14 residues long. As DNA, the CDR3 is TGTGCCAGCAGCAATGGAGATGGCAGAATCATTCAGTACTTC. This encodes CASSNGDGRIIQYF.

The rearrangement joins TRBV4-1 to TRBJ2-5; D may be TRBD2 (5 bases). The germline CDR1 and CDR2 sequences are MGHRA and YSYEKL. The V gene lost 4 bases and the J gene lost 2 bases, with 11 bases spanning the gap. This CDR3 comprises 14 residues. DNA of the CDR3: TGCGCCAGCAGCCGACCAGGACTGCAAGAGACCCAGTACTTC. This codes for CASSRPGLQETQYF.

The rearrangement joins TRBV9 to TRBJ2-3, with 9 bases that match TRBD1. This CDR3 is built from 14 residues. Germline V gives CDR1 SGDLS, CDR2 YYNGEE. J was trimmed by 4 bases and V by 4 bases; bases with no gene match: 4. CDR3 DNA sequence: TGTGCCAGCAGCTACAGGGGGCGGGCAGATACGCAGTATTTT. The encoded protein is CASSYRGRADTQYF.

J is TRBJ2-3 and V is TRBV6-1; 7 bases line up with TRBD2. CDR3 length equals 15 residues. From germline, CDR1 is MNHNS and CDR2 SASEGT. V gave up 5 bases and J gave up 5 bases; unmatched junction bases: 10. The chain's CDR3 is CASSWGGSRGDTQYF. CDR3 coding DNA: TGTGCCAGCAGTTGGGGGGGATCCCGGGGAGATACGCAGTATTTT.

The rearrangement links TRBV11-2 to TRBJ1-4; D gene ambiguous. V was clipped by 3 bases and J by 5 bases, with 10 bases between them. From germline, CDR1 is SGHAT and CDR2 FQNNGV. This CDR3 spans 14 amino acids. CDR3 sequence (DNA): TGTGCCAGCAGCTTCTTAGGTTCCAATGAAAAACTGTTTTTT. Translated: CASSFLGSNEKLFF.

This chain connects TRBV19 to TRBJ2-5; 14 bases match TRBD2. CDR3 length equals 15 residues. V lost 4 bases, J lost 11 bases, and 9 bases stayed unmatched. Germline CDR1 reads LNHDA; CDR2 reads SQIVND (reference sequence). CDR3: CASSRGTSGRPQQYF. The CDR3, as DNA: TGTGCCAGTAGTAGGGGGACTAGCGGGAGACCGCAGCAGTACTTC.

The chain employs TRBV28 and TRBJ1-2; perhaps TRBD1 as D (6 bases). Germline V gene lookup returns CDR1 MDHEN and CDR2 SYDVKM. V gave up 5 bases and J gave up 2 bases, with 15 bases separating them. This CDR3 comprises 15 residues. The CDR3 region is CASSPPGHSNYGYTF. In DNA, the CDR3 is TGTGCCAGCAGTCCGCCGGGACACTCAAACTATGGCTACACCTTC.

This clone has just a few counts. This chain connects TRBV7-3 to TRBJ2-6; D is uncertain. The CDR3 loop spans 13 amino acids. V lost 5 bases, J lost 2 bases, and 4 bases lay in between. The germline gives CDR1 SGHTA, CDR2 FQGTGA. The CDR3 region has the DNA TGTGCCAGCAGCGGCCCTGGGGCCAACGTCCTGACTTTC. Its protein product is CASSGPGANVLTF.

DNA for the CDR3: TGTGCCAGCTCACCATTCGGAGAGACCCAGTACTTC. Translated, it gives CASSPFGETQYF. V is TRBV18 and J is TRBJ2-5; D is unclear. Trimming cost V 2 bases and J 4 bases, with 5 bases left between them. This CDR3 contains 12 residues. In germline, CDR1 is KGHSH, CDR2 LQKENI.

J is TRBJ2-7 and V is TRBV7-8; 8 bases are shared with TRBD2. Trimming took 5 bases from V and 6 from J; bases not matched to a gene: 9. This CDR3 has 14 amino acids. CDR1 is SGHVS and CDR2 is FQNEAQ in the germline V gene. The CDR3, as DNA: TGTGCCAGCAGCCCCACCGGGACTAGAGGCGAGCAGTACTTC. This sequence encodes CASSPTGTRGEQYF.

The rearrangement uses TRBV5-4 and TRBJ2-1; D is possibly TRBD1 (5 bases). Trimming removed 4 bases at V and 12 bases at J, with 14 bases between. The germline gives CDR1 SGHNT, CDR2 YYREEE (reference sequence). The CDR3 spans 12 residues. The DNA for the CDR3 is TGTGCCAGCAGCCGAACTACAGGAGTGCAGTTCTTC. This translates into CASSRTTGVQFF.

The V call is TRBV2, the J call TRBJ2-5; D gene uncertain. The CDR3 spans 13 residues. The V gene lost 4 bases and the J gene lost 3 bases, with 9 bases spanning the gap. Per the germline V gene, CDR1 is SNHLY and CDR2 is FYNNEI. This chain's CDR3 is CASSGQRKETQYF. CDR3 nucleotide sequence: TGTGCCAGCAGTGGGCAGAGGAAAGAGACCCAGTACTTC.

The table lists this clone with a few counts. This chain links TRBV5-1 with TRBJ2-7, with 9 bases lining up with TRBD1. The CDR3 loop spans 14 amino acids. Trimming cost V 4 bases and J 4 bases; bases outside gene matches: 6. The V gene's germline CDR1 is SGHRS and CDR2 YFSETQ. CDR3 bases: TGCGCCAGCAGCCCCGGGGACAGGGCTTACGAGCAGTACTTC. Translated, it gives CASSPGDRAYEQYF. Looking up the rest from reference TRBV5-1 and TRBJ2-7 gives the full variable domain: KAGVTQTPRYLIKTRGQQVTLSCSPISGHRSVSWYQQTPGQGLQFLFEYFSETQRNKGNFPGRFSGRQFSNSRSEMNVSTLELGDSALYLCASSPGDRAYEQYFGPGTRLTVT.

This chain joins TRBV5-1 and TRBJ2-7, with TRBD2 matching over 12 bases. Germline assignment: CDR1 SGHRS and CDR2 YFSETQ. V lost 4 bases, J lost 2 bases, and 10 bases stayed unmatched. The CDR3 covers 17 residues. CDR3 amino acids: CASSPGLAGSTTYEQYF. CDR3 nucleotides: TGCGCCAGCAGCCCAGGACTAGCGGGATCCACTACCTACGAGCAGTACTTC. Full variable domain (rest looked up from reference TRBV5-1 and TRBJ2-7): KAGVTQTPRYLIKTRGQQVTLSCSPISGHRSVSWYQQTPGQGLQFLFEYFSETQRNKGNFPGRFSGRQFSNSRSEMNVSTLELGDSALYLCASSPGLAGSTTYEQYFGPGTRLTVT.

The chain joins TRBV9 to TRBJ2-7, with D hard to call. The germline V gene encodes CDR1 SGDLS and CDR2 YYNGEE. The length of the CDR3 is 13 residues. Deletions cut 3 bases from V and 6 bases from J, with 13 bases between. The CDR3 DNA is TGTGCCAGCAGCGAAACCACCCACAGCGAGCAGTACTTC. This encodes CASSETTHSEQYF.

V usage is TRBV30 and J usage is TRBJ1-5; 7 bases fit TRBD1. Looked up from germline, CDR1 is GTSNPN and CDR2 is SVGIG (reference sequence). Losses at the gene ends were 2 bases for V and 4 bases for J; bases not matched to a gene: 2. The CDR3 extends over 13 amino acids. Here the CDR3 DNA reads TGTGCCTGGAGTTTACAGGGGAATCAGCCCCAGCATTTT. As protein: CAWSLQGNQPQHF. The variable domain in full, with the rest retrieved from reference TRBV30 and TRBJ1-5, is SQTIHQWPATLVQPVGSPLSLECTVEGTSNPNLYWYRQAAGRGLQLLFYSVGIGQISSEVPQNLSASRPQDRQFILSSKKLLLSDSGFYLCAWSLQGNQPQHFGDGTRLSIL.

J is TRBJ2-5 and V is TRBV11-2; D uncertain. Trimming took 1 base from V and 1 from J, leaving 1 base between them. Germline V gene sequence: CDR1 SGHAT, CDR2 FQNNGV. This CDR3 is 12 amino acids long. The CDR3 nucleotides read TGTGCCAGCAGCTTAGGCCAAGAGACCCAGTACTTC. It is translated as CASSLGQETQYF.

The chain recombines TRBV5-5 with TRBJ2-1, with D unclear. From germline, CDR1 is SGHKS and CDR2 YYEKEE (reference sequence). The CDR3 sequence is 12 residues long. V was trimmed by 0 bases and J by 15 bases, leaving 13 bases between them. The CDR3 protein is CASSLGVDRPFF. The CDR3 bases are TGTGCCAGCAGCTTGGGGGTTGACCGGCCGTTCTTC.

The chain has TRBV5-1 and TRBJ1-2, with D perhaps TRBD1 (6 bases). Between the trimmed V and J ends, which lost 5 bases and 6 bases, there was a span of 11 bases. The CDR3 length is 12 residues. CDR1 SGHRS and CDR2 YFSETQ come from the germline V gene. CDR3 DNA: TGCGCCAGCAGGGGGGGCGGCGATGGCTACACCTTC. This translates into CASRGGGDGYTF.

V and J are TRBV19 and TRBJ2-1; 11 bases line up with TRBD2. This CDR3 spans 16 amino acids. Trimming took 2 bases from V and 7 from J; bases not matched to a gene: 7. The germline V gene has CDR1 LNHDA and CDR2 SQIVND (reference sequence). This CDR3 is CASSIIAGGPGNEQFF. Here the CDR3 DNA reads TGTGCCAGTAGTATAATAGCGGGAGGGCCTGGTAATGAGCAGTTCTTC. The full variable domain, its missing parts supplied by reference TRBV19 and TRBJ2-1, is DGGITQSPKYLFRKEGQNVTLSCEQNLNHDAMYWYRQDPGQGLRLIYYSQIVNDFQKGDIAEGYSVSREKKESFPLTVTSAQKNPTAFYLCASSIIAGGPGNEQFFGPGTRLTVL.

The chain has TRBV27 and TRBJ2-3; D is unclear. Trimming took 6 bases from V and 1 from J, leaving 14 bases between them. The CDR3 extends over 15 amino acids. Germline V gene lookup returns CDR1 MNHEY and CDR2 SMNVEV (reference sequence). The CDR3: CASRHYRGGTDTQYF. DNA for the CDR3: TGTGCCAGCAGACATTACCGAGGAGGCACAGATACGCAGTATTTT.